The clone carrying this T cell receptor beta chain was found a few times. The sample originates from a study of T-cell memory formation after mild COVID-19. It was 5'RACE with constant-segment primers that produced the TCR alpha and TCR beta cDNA libraries, which carried sample barcodes and UMIs. One entry per CDR3 protein, called by TCRdb with MiXCR from the 5' RACE reads. This sample yields over 400,000 distinct CDR3 sequences, of which roughly a quarter are seen a single time; 13% belongs to the top ten. Trimming left V 5 bases short and J 1 base short, with 17 bases between. Germline CDR1 and CDR2: SGHVS and FNYEAQ. This CDR3 comprises 17 residues.

The receptor comes from an adult woman who had mild COVID-19 (a few samples of this study predate the infection). Cell type and time point are not known. What was sequenced was PBMCs or a T cell subset sorted from them (not recorded which). The V and J genes are TRBV7-6 and TRBJ2-2; D possibly uses TRBD1 or TRBD2 (6 bases each). The CDR3 DNA follows: TGTGCCAGCAGCCCTCAGTTTGGGGGGCTGAACACCGGGGAGCTGTTTTTT. Translating it yields CASSPQFGGLNTGELFF.